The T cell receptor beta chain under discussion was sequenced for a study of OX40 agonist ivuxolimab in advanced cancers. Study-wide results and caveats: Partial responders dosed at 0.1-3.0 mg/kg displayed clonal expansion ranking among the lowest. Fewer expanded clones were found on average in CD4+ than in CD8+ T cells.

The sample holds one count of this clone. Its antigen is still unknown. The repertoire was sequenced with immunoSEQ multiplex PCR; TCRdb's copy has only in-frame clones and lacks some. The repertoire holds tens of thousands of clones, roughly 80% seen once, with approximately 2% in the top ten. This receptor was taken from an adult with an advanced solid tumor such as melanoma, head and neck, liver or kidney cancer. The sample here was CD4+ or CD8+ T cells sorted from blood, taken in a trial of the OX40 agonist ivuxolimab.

The CDR3 DNA sequence: TGTGCCAGCAGCCCCTTGTTATCCTCTTCCCAATTTACGCAGTATTTT. Translating gives CASSPLLSSSQFTQYF. The J gene is TRBJ2-3, the V gene TRBV14; no clear D. CDR1 and CDR2 from the germline V gene are SGHDN and FVKESK. CDR3 length: 16 amino acids. V lost 4 bases and J lost 8, with 22 bases in between.